The 16 T cell receptor beta chains reported below all come from one sample, sequenced in a study of blood T cells in healthy people across ages. A sample-barcoded 5' primer and a J-beta primer mix were used in a second PCR of roughly 6 to 11 cycles. Each CDR3 protein is one row after TCRdb ran MiXCR on the 5' RACE reads. Of 850,000 or so distinct CDR3 sequences listed, under 30% are singletons. Sequencing was done on a sample of blood. Receptors were obtained from a woman of 80 years or more in good health.

This clonotype was observed many times. The chain combines TRBV11-2 with TRBJ2-5; D is uncertain. Trimming took 5 bases from V and 7 from J, leaving 8 bases between them. The length of the CDR3 is 11 residues. Germline-derived CDR1 and CDR2 are SGHAT and FQNNGV. CDR3 sequence: CASSNRGTQYF. DNA of the CDR3: TGTGCCAGCAGCAATCGAGGGACCCAGTACTTC.

This clonotype was counted a single time. It may be a read error: a sequence one base away is much more abundant. V usage is TRBV18 and J usage is TRBJ1-6; no definite D call. This CDR3 has 12 amino acids. Germline lookup yields CDR1 KGHSH and CDR2 LQKENI. CDR3 nucleotides: TGTGCCAGCTCACCGGATAATTCACCCCCCCACTTT. The encoded protein is CASSPDNSPPHF.

The sample holds many counts of this clonotype. This chain links TRBV2 with TRBJ1-2; 9 bases are a match to TRBD1. The CDR3 sequence is 17 residues long. Germline CDR1 is SNHLY and CDR2 is FYNNEI. V trimming: 5 bases; J trimming: 6 bases; junction bases outside the gene matches: 16. The chain's CDR3 is CASSSTFPGQGNDGYTF. The CDR3 DNA sequence: TGTGCCAGCAGTTCTACTTTCCCGGGACAGGGAAACGATGGCTACACCTTC.

This clonotype has a count of ten or more. V is TRBV5-1 and J is TRBJ1-1, with a tentative D call TRBD1 (5 bases). This CDR3 has 16 amino acids. CDR1 is SGHRS and CDR2 is YFSETQ in the germline V gene. Trimming stripped 2 bases from V and 4 bases from J, with 18 bases between. CDR3 DNA: TGCGCCAGCAGCTTTAATCCAGGCGGGGCGGGCACTGAAGCTTTCTTT. Translation gives CASSFNPGGAGTEAFF.

Many counts were recorded for this clonotype. This rearrangement joins TRBV3-1 to TRBJ2-1, with 10 bases that match TRBD1. Unmatched junction bases numbered 5, after V lost 4 bases and J lost 2 bases. The V gene's germline CDR1 is LGHDT and CDR2 YNNKEL (reference sequence). This CDR3 contains 16 residues. DNA for the CDR3: TGTGCCAGCAGCCGTCTAGACAGGGGGCCCTACAATGAGCAGTTCTTC. Its translation: CASSRLDRGPYNEQFF.

This clonotype occurred many times. The chain combines TRBV25-1 with TRBJ2-1; D is perhaps TRBD1 (5 bases). The V gene's germline CDR1 is MGHDK and CDR2 SYGVNS. Trimming cost V 7 bases and J 3 bases, with 22 bases left between them. The CDR3 is 17 amino acids. This chain's CDR3 is CASTPPPGWDRYNEQFF. The CDR3 DNA sequence: TGTGCCAGCACCCCGCCCCCAGGGTGGGATCGCTACAATGAGCAGTTCTTC.

Worth noting for this clonotype: A much larger clone differs from this one at a single base, so this may be a read error. The chain couples TRBV10-3 to TRBJ2-5; 8 bases map to TRBD2. CDR1 is ENHRY and CDR2 is SYGVKD in the germline V gene. This CDR3 comprises 14 residues. Unmatched junction bases numbered 9, after V lost 6 bases and J lost 6 bases. The CDR3 region has the DNA TGTGCCATCAGGGAGGTAGCGGGGAGGAAGACCCAGTACTTC. Its protein product is CAIREVAGRKTQYF.

The table lists this clonotype with a few counts. The chain combines TRBV10-3 with TRBJ2-5, with 15 bases matching TRBD2. The DNA end is a closer match to TRBJ2-1, so the J assignment may be wrong. The length of the CDR3 is 17 residues. Germline assignment: CDR1 ENHRY and CDR2 SYGVKD. The CDR3 DNA reads TGTGCCATCAGTGCCGGGACTAGCGGGGGGCACCAAGAGACCCAGTTCTTC. This translates into CAISAGTSGGHQETQFF.

The sample holds many counts of this clonotype. V is TRBV27 and J is TRBJ1-2, with a possible D match to TRBD1 (5 bases). The CDR3 spans 12 residues. Germline CDR1 MNHEY, CDR2 SMNVEV (reference sequence). V lost 5 bases, J lost 10 bases, and 14 bases lay in between. In DNA form, the CDR3 reads TGTGCCAGCAGTCCCCGCCGGGGGGACTACACCTTC. Translated: CASSPRRGDYTF.

This clonotype was recorded a few times. This rearrangement joins TRBV5-1 to TRBJ1-1; TRBD1 is a possible D gene (6 bases). Trimming pared 0 bases from V and 1 base from J, leaving 13 bases between. This CDR3 is 16 amino acids long. The germline V gene has CDR1 SGHRS and CDR2 YFSETQ. The CDR3 DNA reads as TGCGCCAGCAGCTTGGCCTCCGGGACACCGAACACTGAAGCTTTCTTT. As protein: CASSLASGTPNTEAFF. Drawing the rest from reference TRBV5-1 and TRBJ1-1, the complete variable domain is KAGVTQTPRYLIKTRGQQVTLSCSPISGHRSVSWYQQTPGQGLQFLFEYFSETQRNKGNFPGRFSGRQFSNSRSEMNVSTLELGDSALYLCASSLASGTPNTEAFFGQGTRLTVV.

Worth noting for this clonotype: With a much larger clone just one base away, this may be a read error. The rearrangement joins TRBV4-3 to TRBJ2-5, with a possible D match to TRBD1 (6 bases). The CDR3 has 15 amino acids. Germline loops: CDR1 LGHNA, CDR2 YSLEER. Trimming shortened V by 0 bases and J by 11 bases, and 19 bases separated the two germline ends. DNA for the CDR3: TGCGCCAGCAGCCAAGAGGGCAGGGGCTACAATGAGCAGTACTTC. Translating gives CASSQEGRGYNEQYF.

This clonotype was counted at least ten times. CDR3 sequence: CASSPPDRYYNEQFF. CDR3 nucleotides: TGTGCCAGCAGCCCCCCGGACAGGTACTACAATGAGCAGTTCTTC. V is TRBV7-2 and J is TRBJ2-1, with TRBD1 identical over 7 bases. J lost 3 bases, V lost 5 bases, and 7 bases had no gene match. Germline V gene data show CDR1 as SGHTA and CDR2 as FQGNSA. The CDR3 runs to 15 residues.

This sequence joins TRBV5-5 and TRBJ1-4; D may be TRBD1 (6 bases). The germline V gene encodes CDR1 SGHKS and CDR2 YYEKEE (reference sequence). This CDR3 is 19 amino acids long. Between the trimmed V and J ends, which lost 9 bases and 4 bases, there was a span of 31 bases. The CDR3 DNA is TGTGCCACCTCCAGGGATCGGTACTCTAATAGAGGGGGTAATGAAAAACTGTTTTTT. Translated, it gives CATSRDRYSNRGGNEKLFF.

Ten or more counts support this clonotype. This chain joins TRBV4-2 and TRBJ1-2; D gene ambiguous. Germline V gene data show CDR1 as LGHNA and CDR2 as YNFKEQ. The CDR3 is 14 amino acids. V lost 1 base, J lost 3 bases, and 9 bases lay in between. This CDR3 is CASSQVGKDYGYTF. The CDR3 bases are TGTGCCAGCAGCCAAGTGGGGAAGGACTATGGCTACACCTTC.

This clonotype was observed many times. The rearrangement joins TRBV7-2 to TRBJ1-5, with unresolved D. This CDR3 is built from 13 residues. Germline V gene data show CDR1 as SGHTA and CDR2 as FQGNSA. Trimming pared 1 base from V and 5 bases from J, leaving 6 bases between. DNA of the CDR3: TGTGCCAGCAGCTTAGATGCGGATCAGCCCCAGCATTTT. It codes for CASSLDADQPQHF.

This clonotype appeared many times. The CDR3 protein is CASSSGTRYGYTF. CDR3 nucleotides: TGTGCCAGCAGTTCCGGGACCCGCTATGGCTACACCTTC. The rearrangement uses TRBV6-5 and TRBJ1-2; TRBD1 is a possible D gene (5 bases). The CDR3 totals 13 residues. The germline V gene encodes CDR1 MNHEY and CDR2 SVGAGI. V lost 4 bases to trimming and J lost 4 bases, with 10 bases between them.